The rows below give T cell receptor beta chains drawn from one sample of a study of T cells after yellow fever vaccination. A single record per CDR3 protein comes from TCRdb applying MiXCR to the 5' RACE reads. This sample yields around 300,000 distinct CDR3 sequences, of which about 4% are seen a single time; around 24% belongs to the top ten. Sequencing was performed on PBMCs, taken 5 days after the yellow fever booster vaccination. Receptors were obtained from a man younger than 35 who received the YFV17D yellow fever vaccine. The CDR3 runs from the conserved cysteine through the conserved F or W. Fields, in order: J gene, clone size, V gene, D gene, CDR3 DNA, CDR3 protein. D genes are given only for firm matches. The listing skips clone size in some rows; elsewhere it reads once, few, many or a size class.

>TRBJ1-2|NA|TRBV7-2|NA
TGTGCCAGCAGCAATACACCAGTTGAGGGCTATGGCTACACCTTC
CASSNTPVEGYGYTF
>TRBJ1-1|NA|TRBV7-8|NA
TGTGCCAGCCGAAACAGGGAGAGCGTCAACACTGAAGCTTTCTTT
CASRNRESVNTEAFF
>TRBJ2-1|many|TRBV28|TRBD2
TGTGCCAGCAGTTCGCGACTAGCGGGGGCGCTGAGCTCCTACAATGAGCAGTTCTTC
CASSSRLAGALSSYNEQFF
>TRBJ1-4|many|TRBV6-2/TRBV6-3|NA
TGTGCCAGCAGTCCCGCGGATGAAAAACTGTTTTTT
CASSPADEKLFF
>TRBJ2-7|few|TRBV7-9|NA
TGTGCCAGCAGCTTAGCTTACCGGGGCTACGAGCAGTACTTC
CASSLAYRGYEQYF
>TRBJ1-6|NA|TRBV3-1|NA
TGTGCCAGCAGTCCGGCCGGGGGGCATTCACCCCTCCACTTT
CASSPAGGHSPLHF
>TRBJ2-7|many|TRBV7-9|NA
TGTGCCAGCAGCCCTTCGGTGGCATCGACCTTTTATTATCGTGGCGAGCAGTACTTC
CASSPSVASTFYYRGEQYF
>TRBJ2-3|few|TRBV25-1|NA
TGTGCCAGCAGTGAAATAGGCGGTAGCACAGATACGCAGTATTTT
CASSEIGGSTDTQYF
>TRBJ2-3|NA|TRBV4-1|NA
TGCGCCAGCAGCCAAGAATGGACTATGGCGCAGTATTTT
CASSQEWTMAQYF
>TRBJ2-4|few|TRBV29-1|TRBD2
TGCAGCGTTGACACTAGCGGGAACATTCAGTACTTC
CSVDTSGNIQYF
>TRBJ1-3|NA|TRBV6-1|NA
TGTGCCAGCACCGAAATTTCGGCTGGAAACACCATATATTTT
CASTEISAGNTIYF
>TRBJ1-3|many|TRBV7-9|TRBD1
TGTGCCAGCAACGACCCGGGACAGGGATCTGGAAACACCATATATTTT
CASNDPGQGSGNTIYF
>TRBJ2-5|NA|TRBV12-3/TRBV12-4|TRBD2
TGTGCCAGCAGTTTCGGGGGGGCCATAGAGACCCAGTACTTC
CASSFGGAIETQYF
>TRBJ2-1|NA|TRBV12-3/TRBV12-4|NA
TGTGCCAGCAGCGAGTTCCATGAGCAGTTCTTC
CASSEFHEQFF
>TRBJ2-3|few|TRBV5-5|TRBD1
TGTGCCAGCAGCTTTGGGACAGTGAACACAGATACGCAGTATTTT
CASSFGTVNTDTQYF
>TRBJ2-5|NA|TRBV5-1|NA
TGCGCCAGCAGCTTGGGGGGTCTAACTAACCAAGAGACCCAGTACTTC
CASSLGGLTNQETQYF
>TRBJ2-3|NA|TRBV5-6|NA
TGTGCCAGCAGCTCTTTCCTGGGTGGTACGCAGTATTTT
CASSSFLGGTQYF
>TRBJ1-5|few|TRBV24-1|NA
TGTGCCACCAGCGACAGTCATAGCAATCAGCCCCAGCATTTT
CATSDSHSNQPQHF
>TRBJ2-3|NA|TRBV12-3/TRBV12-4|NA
TGTGCCAGCATCATGGGTACCCATCCCTCACTAGATACGCAGTATTTT
CASIMGTHPSLDTQYF
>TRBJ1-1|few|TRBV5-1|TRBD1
TGCGCCAGCAGCTCTGGACAGGGCGTAACTGAAGCTTTCTTT
CASSSGQGVTEAFF
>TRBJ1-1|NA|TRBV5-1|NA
TGCGCCAGCAGCTTAGATCTGGACACTGAAGCTTTCTTT
CASSLDLDTEAFF
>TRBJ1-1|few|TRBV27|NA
TGTGCCAGCAGTGCCATTCCTCCAGGTAGGACTGAAGCTTTCTTT
CASSAIPPGRTEAFF
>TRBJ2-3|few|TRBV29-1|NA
TGCAGCGTTGAAGATTTTGGGCAGGGGCCGGGCACAGATACGCAGTATTTT
CSVEDFGQGPGTDTQYF